This passage covers 29 T cell receptor beta chains from one sample sequenced in a study of cytomegalovirus exposure and HLA in healthy donors. The PCR contained 60 Vbeta and 13 Jbeta primers. Generated by immunoSEQ multiplex PCR, the TCRdb table keeps only in-frame clones and is missing some. The data show around 180,000 clones, with over 75% seen just once and around 2% held by the top ten. The specimen sequenced was PBMCs. These receptors all stem from a man aged 18 to 29 in good health and CMV-seronegative.

This clone is a singleton in its sample. The rearrangement uses TRBV11-2 and TRBJ1-1, with TRBD1 matching 10 bases. This CDR3 has 15 residues. The V segment lost 3 bases and the J segment 5 bases; nucleotides outside the gene matches: 6. CDR1 is SGHAT, CDR2 FQNNGV, per germline. CDR3 DNA sequence: TGTGCCAGCAGCTTTAGGGGGACAGGGGATACTGAAGCTTTCTTT. Its protein is CASSFRGTGDTEAFF. Complete variable domain (other parts from reference TRBV11-2 and TRBJ1-1): EAGVAQSPRYKIIEKRQSVAFWCNPISGHATLYWYQQILGQGPKLLIQFQNNGVVDDSQLPKDRFSAERLKGVDSTLKIQPAKLEDSAVYLCASSFRGTGDTEAFFGQGTRLTVV.

The chain joins TRBV7-6 to TRBJ2-7, with 9 bases matching TRBD2. Unmatched junction bases numbered 11, after V lost 5 bases and J lost 6 bases. Germline lookup yields CDR1 SGHVS and CDR2 FNYEAQ. This CDR3 region has 15 residues. The chain's CDR3 is CASSQRIAGVGEQYF. The CDR3 bases are TGTGCCAGCAGCCAGAGAATAGCGGGAGTAGGCGAGCAGTACTTC.

The J gene is TRBJ2-7, the V gene TRBV4-1, with D possibly being TRBD1 (6 bases). V was trimmed by 1 base and J by 0 bases, leaving 10 bases between them. The CDR3 sequence is 15 residues long. The V gene's germline CDR1 is MGHRA and CDR2 YSYEKL. As DNA, the CDR3 is TGCGCCAGCAGCCAAGTGGGGGCTAGCTCCTACGAGCAGTACTTC. Translating gives CASSQVGASSYEQYF.

V is TRBV5-1 and J is TRBJ1-1, with D perhaps TRBD1 (5 bases). Germline CDR1 reads SGHRS; CDR2 reads YFSETQ. V gave up 4 bases and J gave up 4 bases, with 17 bases separating them. The CDR3 length is 15 residues. The CDR3 here is CASSENAGSSTEAFF. The DNA of the CDR3 is TGCGCCAGCAGCGAAAACGCAGGGTCCAGCACTGAAGCTTTCTTT.

This rearrangement joins TRBV19 to TRBJ1-1; a weak D match, TRBD1 (6 bases). The V end was cut by 3 bases, the J end by 11 bases, with 13 bases between. The germline gives CDR1 LNHDA, CDR2 SQIVND (reference sequence). The CDR3 contains 12 residues. CDR3 coding DNA: TGTGCCAGTAGTATCCGACAGGACCGGGCTTTCTTT. This sequence encodes CASSIRQDRAFF.

This clone was observed once. The junction and the germline gene differ at one end; a read error may be behind it. Different DNA sequences within this sample yield the same CDR3. The rearrangement uses TRBV5-6 and TRBJ1-1; D remains ambiguous. Per germline, CDR1 SGHDT and CDR2 YYEEEE. This CDR3 region has 12 residues. The CDR3 nucleotides are TGTGCCAGCAGCTTGGCAGACACTGAAGCCTTCTTT. Translation gives CASSLADTEAFF.

This chain joins TRBV9 and TRBJ2-3; maybe TRBD1 (5 bases). The CDR3 has 16 amino acids. CDR1 and CDR2 from the germline V gene are SGDLS and YYNGEE. V gave up 2 bases and J gave up 2 bases, with 15 bases separating them. This CDR3 is CASSVAGANPTDTQYF. For the CDR3, the DNA is TGTGCCAGCAGCGTCGCTGGGGCCAACCCCACAGATACGCAGTATTTT.

The chain recombines TRBV4-1 with TRBJ2-3, with D unclear. The CDR3 has 16 amino acids. Per germline, CDR1 MGHRA and CDR2 YSYEKL. The germline V and J ends were trimmed by 0 bases and 4 bases, with 14 bases remaining between them. CDR3 in DNA: TGCGCCAGCAGCCAAGATACGGTAGTGCGGTCAGATACGCAGTATTTT. Translated, it gives CASSQDTVVRSDTQYF.

The chain has TRBV9 and TRBJ2-7; D uncertain. CDR1 SGDLS and CDR2 YYNGEE come from the germline V gene. This CDR3 region has 14 residues. Between the trimmed V and J ends, which lost 1 base and 0 bases, there was a span of 8 bases. The CDR3 DNA is TGTGCCAGCAGCGTAACCCCAGGCTCCTACGAGCAGTACTTC. It specifies CASSVTPGSYEQYF.

The chain links TRBV7-9 to TRBJ2-7; 9 bases map to TRBD1. The ends lost 1 base at V and 2 bases at J; junction bases unmatched: 3. The CDR3 sequence is 15 residues long. Germline V CDR1 and CDR2: SEHNR, FQNEAQ (reference sequence). The CDR3 DNA follows: TGTGCCAGCAGCTTAGGGGGGACAGGGCCCTACGAGCAGTACTTC. Translation: CASSLGGTGPYEQYF.

In regard to this clone: One junction end disagrees with the germline gene, perhaps due to a read error. This chain connects TRBV5-6 to TRBJ1-2, with no clear D. Germline V lookup: CDR1 SGHDT, CDR2 YYEEEE. The CDR3 totals 10 residues. This CDR3 reads CASSGGTAVF. The CDR3 DNA reads TGTGCCAGCAGCGGTGGCACAGCCGTCTTC.

The chain uses TRBV18 and TRBJ1-4; 7 bases match TRBD1. The CDR3 spans 16 residues. CDR1 and CDR2 (germline): KGHSH, LQKENI. V shed 6 bases and J 1 base; nucleotides not matched to a gene: 8. The CDR3 nucleotides are TGTGCCAGCTCCCTAAGACAGGGCGGAACTAATGAAAAACTGTTTTTT. Encoded protein: CASSLRQGGTNEKLFF.

The rearrangement links TRBV7-9 to TRBJ2-2; TRBD2 matches at 10 bases. Unmatched junction bases numbered 5, after V lost 5 bases and J lost 2 bases. The CDR3 is 16 amino acids. The germline gives CDR1 SEHNR, CDR2 FQNEAQ (reference sequence). The CDR3 coding sequence is TGTGCCAGCAGCGTACCTAGCGGGAGAAACACCGGGGAGCTGTTTTTT. This gives the protein CASSVPSGRNTGELFF.

The chain recombines TRBV7-8 with TRBJ2-4, with D perhaps TRBD2 (6 bases). Looked up from germline, CDR1 is SGHVS and CDR2 is FQNEAQ. V was trimmed by 2 bases and J by 1 base, leaving 21 bases between them. This CDR3 has 19 amino acids. The CDR3 spells CASSLYSGAGLFAKNIQYF. The CDR3, as DNA: TGTGCCAGCAGCTTATATTCAGGCGCGGGACTTTTTGCCAAAAACATTCAGTACTTC.

This rearrangement joins TRBV7-9 to TRBJ2-5; D may be TRBD2 (5 bases). The V end lost 6 bases, the J end lost 4 bases, and 21 bases lay between the germline ends. In germline, CDR1 is SEHNR, CDR2 FQNEAQ (reference sequence). This CDR3 contains 16 residues. CDR3 sequence reads: CASSRSGTAPRETQYF. CDR3 nucleotides: TGTGCCAGCAGTCGAAGCGGCACTGCCCCCCGAGAGACCCAGTACTTC.

A few counts support this clone. This chain links TRBV10-3 with TRBJ2-3; TRBD2 agrees at 9 bases. The CDR3 totals 16 residues. With 6 bases clipped from V and 0 bases from J, the junction kept 7 bases outside the gene matches. CDR1 and CDR2 from the germline V gene are ENHRY and SYGVKD. CDR3 loop: CAIRKNSGRSTDTQYF. For the CDR3, the DNA is TGTGCCATCAGGAAAAATAGCGGGAGAAGCACAGATACGCAGTATTTT.

The CDR3 sequence is CASRNGGQPQHF. CDR3 bases: TGTGCCAGCAGGAACGGGGGACAGCCCCAGCATTTT. The genes are TRBV27 and TRBJ1-5, with a weak D call TRBD1 (5 bases). V was pared by 6 bases and J by 7 bases, with 10 bases between. The germline CDR1 and CDR2 sequences are MNHEY and SMNVEV (reference sequence). The CDR3 totals 12 residues.

J is TRBJ2-1 and V is TRBV27, with D perhaps TRBD2 (6 bases). Trimming took 4 bases from V and 7 from J, leaving 17 bases between them. Germline CDR1 is MNHEY and CDR2 is SMNVEV (reference sequence). The length of the CDR3 is 15 residues. CDR3 nucleotides: TGTGCCAGCAGTTCCAGGGTAGGAGGGAGGAATGAGCAGTTCTTC. It encodes CASSSRVGGRNEQFF.

This chain uses TRBV7-2 with TRBJ2-5, with TRBD2 identical over 7 bases. This CDR3 contains 15 residues. Germline values: CDR1 SGHTA, CDR2 FQGNSA. J was trimmed by 2 bases and V by 1 base; bases with no gene match: 4. CDR3 sequence (DNA): TGTGCCAGCAGCTTAGATCTAGCGGAACAAGAGACCCAGTACTTC. Translation: CASSLDLAEQETQYF.

Regarding this clone: Distinct nucleotide sequences in the sample also encode this CDR3. This chain connects TRBV29-1 to TRBJ2-7, with 10 nucleotides matching TRBD2. There are 16 residues in the CDR3. Per germline, CDR1 SQVTM and CDR2 ANQGSEA. The J segment lost 3 bases and the V segment lost 1 base, leaving 9 bases of the junction unmatched. The CDR3 sequence: CSVEVWSSGRDYEQYF. The DNA for the CDR3 is TGCAGCGTTGAAGTCTGGTCCAGCGGGAGGGACTACGAGCAGTACTTC.

The gene calls are TRBV15 and TRBJ2-1, with D perhaps matching TRBD2 (6 bases). The CDR3 contains 15 residues. V lost 7 bases, J lost 3 bases, and 16 bases lay in between. Germline V lookup: CDR1 LNHNV, CDR2 YYDKDF (reference sequence). The CDR3, as DNA: TGTGCCACCACCTGGGGGGACGGAAACTACAATGAGCAGTTCTTC. It encodes CATTWGDGNYNEQFF.

About this clone itself: The identical CDR3 is also encoded by other nucleotide sequences in the sample. V is TRBV7-2 and J is TRBJ2-7; weak D call: TRBD2 (5 bases). V lost 1 base to trimming and J lost 3 bases, with 7 bases between them. The germline gives CDR1 SGHTA, CDR2 FQGNSA. This CDR3 spans 13 amino acids. The CDR3 DNA reads as TGTGCCAGCAGCTTAGACCGGGGCTACGAGCAGTACTTC. Its protein is CASSLDRGYEQYF.

V is TRBV18 and J is TRBJ2-2; 8 bases map to TRBD2. This CDR3 contains 18 residues. The germline gives CDR1 KGHSH, CDR2 LQKENI. With 6 bases clipped from V and 0 bases from J, the junction kept 12 bases outside the gene matches. The CDR3 bases are TGTGCCAGCTCGCGAACTCTTACTAGCGGAACGAACACCGGGGAGCTGTTTTTT. Protein product: CASSRTLTSGTNTGELFF.

The CDR3 DNA is TGTGCCAGCAGCCCACGGTACTCCTACGAGCAGTACTTC. This sequence encodes CASSPRYSYEQYF. V and J are TRBV7-8 and TRBJ2-7; D unresolved. The germline V gene has CDR1 SGHVS and CDR2 FQNEAQ. The CDR3 is made up of 13 amino acids. The V gene lost 5 bases and the J gene lost 0 bases, with 8 bases spanning the gap.

The V and J genes are TRBV5-1 and TRBJ1-6, with TRBD1 matching 7 bases. Germline V gene data show CDR1 as SGHRS and CDR2 as YFSETQ. The length of the CDR3 is 16 residues. J lost 9 bases, V lost 0 bases, and 9 bases had no gene match. Written as DNA, the CDR3 is TGCGCCAGCAGCTTGGCCAACAGGGGACCGGGTTCACCCCTCCACTTT. This encodes CASSLANRGPGSPLHF.

The chain couples TRBV4-3 to TRBJ1-6; D is uncertain. The CDR3 covers 16 residues. V dropped 0 bases and J dropped 10 bases, with 16 bases sitting between them. Germline loops: CDR1 LGHNA, CDR2 YSLEER. In nucleotides, the CDR3 is TGCGCCAGCAGCCAAGACTATAGTGGGCTTGGGTCACCCCTCCACTTT. Its translation: CASSQDYSGLGSPLHF.

This clone appeared once. This chain connects TRBV7-9 to TRBJ2-3; the match to TRBD2 covers 8 bases. Per germline, CDR1 SEHNR and CDR2 FQNEAQ (reference sequence). This CDR3 comprises 15 residues. V trimming: 5 bases; J trimming: 3 bases; junction bases outside the gene matches: 7. This chain's CDR3 is CASSPPGGRTDTQYF. DNA of the CDR3: TGTGCCAGCAGCCCGCCGGGGGGGCGGACAGATACGCAGTATTTT.

This chain uses TRBV11-2 with TRBJ1-6, with D unresolved. With 3 bases removed from V and 5 bases from J, the gap between germline ends came to 14 bases. The CDR3 has 16 amino acids. CDR1 and CDR2 from the germline V gene are SGHAT and FQNNGV. The chain's CDR3 is CASSFTPGVDNSPLHF. The CDR3 bases are TGTGCCAGCAGCTTTACCCCGGGTGTGGATAATTCACCCCTCCACTTT.

The V gene is TRBV5-4, the J gene TRBJ1-1; TRBD1 is a possible D gene (5 bases). Germline V gives CDR1 SGHNT, CDR2 YYREEE (reference sequence). This CDR3 spans 12 amino acids. Trimming cost V 2 bases and J 7 bases, with 9 bases left between them. The chain's CDR3 is CASSLRTSEAFF. CDR3 nucleotide sequence: TGTGCCAGCAGCTTAAGGACAAGTGAAGCTTTCTTT.